This is a list of T cell receptor beta chains from one sample in a study of blood T cell repertoires in COVID-19. Here immunoSEQ multiplex PCR was the method, and the copy in TCRdb shows in-frame clones only, minus some. The repertoire has approximately 50,000 clones, about 91% of them found once; the top ten carry roughly 6.5%. The sequencing sample was made of peripheral blood. These TCRs come from a man over 45 with active COVID-19. The CDR3 runs from the conserved cysteine through the conserved F or W. D genes are given only for firm matches. Rows may omit the clone size; those that give it use once, few, many or a size class.

>TRBV11-2|TRBD1|.|TRBJ1-2
CASSPTGDYGYTF
TGTGCCAGCAGCCCGACAGGGGACTATGGCTACACCTTC
>TRBV11-2|TRBD1|.|TRBJ2-3
CASSRGQGAWGSDTQYF
TGTGCCAGCAGCAGAGGACAGGGGGCGTGGGGCTCAGATACGCAGTATTTT
>TRBV30|.|.|TRBJ1-4
CAWSLNEKLFF
TGTGCCTGGAGCCTTAATGAAAAACTGTTTTTT
>TRBV5-1|TRBD2|.|TRBJ2-1
CASFQSGIGDEQFF
TGCGCCAGCTTCCAAAGCGGGATAGGCGATGAGCAGTTCTTC
>TRBV6-5|.|once|TRBJ2-3
CASRLQGRTDTQYF
TGTGCCAGCAGGCTCCAGGGGCGTACAGATACGCAGTATTTT
>TRBV6-5|.|.|TRBJ1-5
CATGNNQPQHF
TGTGCCACCGGGAACAATCAGCCCCAGCATTTT
>TRBV27|.|.|TRBJ2-2
CASSPRQNTGELFF
TGTGCCAGCAGTCCCCGACAGAACACCGGGGAGCTGTTTTTT
>TRBV6-5|TRBD1|once|TRBJ2-2
CASSYLGQGEGELFF
TGTGCCAGCAGTTATTTAGGACAGGGTGAAGGGGAGCTGTTTTTT
>TRBV12-3/TRBV12-4|.|.|TRBJ2-3
CASRSAGDTQYF
TGTGCCAGCAGAAGTGCGGGGGATACGCAGTATTTT
>TRBV25-1|.|few|TRBJ2-7
CASSDRQSYEQYF
TGTGCCAGCAGTGACCGACAGTCCTACGAGCAGTACTTC
>TRBV19|TRBD1|.|TRBJ2-2
CASSIGTGDTGELFF
TGTGCCAGTAGTATTGGGACAGGGGACACCGGGGAGCTGTTTTTT
>TRBV3-1/TRBV3-2|TRBD1|.|TRBJ1-6
CASSHKGTGRNSPLHF
TGTGCCAGCAGCCACAAAGGGACAGGGAGAAATTCACCCCTCCACTTT
>TRBV27|TRBD1|.|TRBJ1-5
CASRPGTGVRQPQHF
TGTGCCAGCAGACCCGGGACAGGGGTACGGCAGCCCCAGCATTTT
>TRBV5-1|.|.|TRBJ1-4
CASSLESTPRSKTNEKLFF
TGCGCCAGCAGCTTGGAGTCGACACCCCGCAGCAAGACTAATGAAAAACTGTTTTTT
>TRBV6-1|TRBD1|.|TRBJ1-6
CASSVPRDSPNSYNSPLHF
TGTGCCAGCAGTGTACCCCGGGACAGCCCAAACTCCTATAATTCACCCCTCCACTTT
>TRBV6-6|.|few|TRBJ1-5
CASSSTSGYEQPQHF
TGTGCCAGCAGTTCTACGTCAGGGTATGAACAGCCCCAGCATTTT
>TRBV5-5|TRBD1|once|TRBJ1-5
CASSPGTGDQPQHF
TGTGCCAGCTCCCCCGGGACAGGGGATCAGCCCCAGCATTTT
>TRBV7-6|TRBD1|.|TRBJ2-5
CASTPGTGEGETQYF
TGTGCCAGCACCCCCGGGACAGGGGAAGGGGAGACCCAGTACTTC
>TRBV3-1/TRBV3-2|.|.|TRBJ2-4
CASSEGGSAKNIQYF
TGTGCCAGCAGTGAGGGGGGGTCGGCCAAAAACATTCAGTACTTC
>TRBV19|.|.|TRBJ2-2
CASSIGRASGELFF
TGTGCCAGTAGTATAGGGAGGGCTTCCGGGGAGCTGTTTTTT
>TRBV7-2|.|.|TRBJ1-1
CASSQGQLNTEAFF
TGTGCCAGCAGCCAGGGGCAGCTGAACACTGAAGCTTTCTTT
>TRBV18|.|.|TRBJ2-7
CASSPGTGYEQYF
TGTGCCAGCTCACCAGGCACGGGGTACGAGCAGTACTTC
>TRBV12-3/TRBV12-4|.|.|TRBJ2-2
CASSFSGTGELFF
TGTGCCAGCAGTTTCAGCGGCACCGGGGAGCTGTTTTTT
>TRBV11-2|.|.|TRBJ2-5
CASTPAGRGAETQYF
TGTGCCAGCACTCCCGCTGGGCGTGGGGCAGAGACCCAGTACTTC
>TRBV28|TRBD1|.|TRBJ2-7
CASSSGTGSLLKLYEQYF
TGTGCCAGCAGTTCCGGGACAGGGTCCCTCTTGAAGCTCTACGAGCAGTACTTC
>TRBV4-1|.|.|TRBJ2-7
CASSHSGEAEQYF
TGCGCCAGCAGCCATTCCGGGGAGGCGGAGCAGTACTTC
>TRBV14|TRBD1|.|TRBJ1-2
CASSPSRQGIYGYTF
TGTGCCAGCAGCCCCTCCAGACAGGGGATCTATGGCTACACCTTC
>TRBV5-5|.|.|TRBJ2-1
CASKPGDRLGDEQFF
TGTGCCAGCAAGCCGGGAGACAGACTAGGGGATGAGCAGTTCTTC
>TRBV7-2|.|.|TRBJ2-7
CASSLALVPRVVEQYF
TGTGCCAGCAGCTTAGCGCTAGTCCCCCGCGTGGTCGAGCAGTACTTC
>TRBV4-2|.|.|TRBJ2-7
CASSQTGNYEQYF
TGTGCCAGCAGCCAGACGGGGAACTACGAGCAGTACTTC
>TRBV19|.|.|TRBJ2-1
CASSRFRGLGNEQFF
TGTGCCAGTAGTCGATTTCGCGGGCTGGGTAATGAGCAGTTCTTC
>TRBV19|.|.|TRBJ1-1
CASSMPSGNTEAFF
TGTGCCAGTAGTATGCCCTCGGGGAACACTGAAGCTTTCTTT
>TRBV7-2|TRBD2|.|TRBJ2-1
CASSPGTSWDNEQFF
TGTGCCAGCAGCCCTGGGACTAGCTGGGACAATGAGCAGTTCTTC
>TRBV28|.|.|TRBJ1-2
CASSLGHSPNYGYTF
TGTGCCAGCAGTTTAGGACACTCGCCCAACTATGGCTACACCTTC
>TRBV5-1|.|.|TRBJ1-3
CASSLGTVGNTIYF
TGCGCCAGCAGCCTAGGGACTGTTGGAAACACCATATATTTT
>TRBV15|TRBD1|.|TRBJ1-1
CATSMRQGGAEAFF
TGTGCCACCAGCATGCGACAGGGGGGGGCTGAAGCTTTCTTT
>TRBV7-2|TRBD1|.|TRBJ1-4
CASSLVRGQGVNEKLFF
TGTGCCAGCAGCTTAGTTCGAGGCCAGGGGGTTAATGAAAAACTGTTTTTT
>TRBV19|TRBD1|.|TRBJ1-2
CASRGASPGGDGYTF
TGTGCCAGTAGGGGGGCGTCTCCAGGGGGTGATGGCTACACCTTC
>TRBV21-1|.|.|TRBJ2-7
CASSILVRGVYEQYF
TGTGCCAGCAGCATTCTGGTCAGGGGAGTCTACGAGCAGTACTTC
>TRBV3-1/TRBV3-2|TRBD1|.|TRBJ2-3
CASSQGQGGTQYF
TGTGCCAGCAGCCAGGGACAGGGTGGAACGCAGTATTTT
>TRBV15|.|once|TRBJ2-5
CATSRSIRGREETQYF
TGTGCCACCAGCAGAAGTATAAGGGGCCGGGAAGAGACCCAGTACTTC
>TRBV5-1|TRBD1|few|TRBJ1-1
CASSSETGGTEAFF
TGCGCCAGCAGCTCAGAGACAGGGGGTACTGAAGCTTTCTTT
>TRBV7-2|TRBD2|once|TRBJ2-3
CASSLFRHTGGTQYF
TGTGCCAGCAGCTTGTTCAGGCACACCGGGGGGACGCAGTATTTT
>TRBV7-2|.|.|TRBJ2-3
CASSWGPQSRDTQYF
TGTGCCAGCAGCTGGGGCCCTCAGAGTCGAGATACGCAGTATTTT
>TRBV7-8|.|.|TRBJ1-2
CASSLGSGGGYTF
TGTGCCAGCAGCTTAGGGTCGGGGGGAGGCTACACCTTC
>TRBV19|TRBD2|.|TRBJ2-1
CASSLLAGVDEQFF
TGTGCCAGTAGTCTACTAGCGGGAGTCGATGAGCAGTTCTTC
>TRBV4-2|TRBD2|.|TRBJ2-1
CASSQDPRGGGREGNEQFF
TGTGCCAGCAGCCAAGATCCTAGGGGTGGCGGGAGGGAGGGCAATGAGCAGTTCTTC
>TRBV18|.|.|TRBJ2-7
CASSAGGAINYEQYF
TGTGCCAGCTCGGCTGGCGGGGCTATAAACTACGAGCAGTACTTC
>TRBV28|.|.|TRBJ2-1
CASRGSGDNEQFF
TGTGCCAGTAGAGGATCGGGAGACAATGAGCAGTTCTTC
>TRBV30|.|.|TRBJ2-1
CAWSVPQRGNKQFF
TGTGCCTGGAGTGTACCCCAGCGAGGGAACAAGCAGTTCTTC
>TRBV7-2|.|few|TRBJ1-5
CASSLSAGYSNQPQHF
TGTGCCAGCAGCTTATCGGCAGGGTATAGCAATCAGCCCCAGCATTTT
>TRBV5-1|TRBD1|.|TRBJ2-5
CASRTSVGQGSSGETQYF
TGCGCCAGCCGCACCTCGGTTGGACAGGGGTCGTCGGGGGAGACCCAGTACTTC
>TRBV10-3|.|.|TRBJ1-2
CAIKTQGASGYTF
TGTGCCATCAAAACTCAGGGTGCCTCTGGCTACACCTTC